This T cell receptor beta chain was captured in a study of OX40 agonist ivuxolimab in advanced cancers. Study-wide background: The dose-escalation cohort was about 86% male, with a mean age of around 60 years, ranging about 20 to 85. One hepatocellular carcinoma and a couple of cutaneous melanoma patients partially responded. Study observations and caveats: Relative to CD4+ cells, CD8+ T cells on average had more expanded clones. Researchers did not establish what antigens the expanded peripheral T cells target.

This clone appeared once. What it recognizes is unknown. J was trimmed by 8 bases and V by 2 bases; bases with no gene match: 6. Germline CDR1 is SGHVS and CDR2 is FQNEAQ. The CDR3 has 14 residues. Some clones are missing from TCRdb's copy, which holds only in-frame ones; the method was immunoSEQ multiplex PCR. This table has tens of thousands of clones, 84% appearing once. The sequenced sample was CD4+ or CD8+ T cells sorted from blood, obtained in a trial of the OX40 agonist ivuxolimab. This receptor was identified in an adult with an advanced solid tumor such as melanoma, head and neck, liver or kidney cancer. The chain recombines TRBV7-8 with TRBJ1-2; 9 bases are a match to TRBD1. The CDR3 sequence: CASSLTGTGIGYTF. The CDR3 DNA reads TGTGCCAGCAGCTTAACCGGGACAGGGATCGGCTACACCTTC. The variable domain in full, completed from reference TRBV7-8 and TRBJ1-2, reads GAGVSQSPRYKVAKRGQDVALRCDPISGHVSLFWYQQALGQGPEFLTYFQNEAQLDKSGLPSDRFFAERPEGSVSTLKIQRTQQEDSAVYLCASSLTGTGIGYTFGSGTRLTVV.